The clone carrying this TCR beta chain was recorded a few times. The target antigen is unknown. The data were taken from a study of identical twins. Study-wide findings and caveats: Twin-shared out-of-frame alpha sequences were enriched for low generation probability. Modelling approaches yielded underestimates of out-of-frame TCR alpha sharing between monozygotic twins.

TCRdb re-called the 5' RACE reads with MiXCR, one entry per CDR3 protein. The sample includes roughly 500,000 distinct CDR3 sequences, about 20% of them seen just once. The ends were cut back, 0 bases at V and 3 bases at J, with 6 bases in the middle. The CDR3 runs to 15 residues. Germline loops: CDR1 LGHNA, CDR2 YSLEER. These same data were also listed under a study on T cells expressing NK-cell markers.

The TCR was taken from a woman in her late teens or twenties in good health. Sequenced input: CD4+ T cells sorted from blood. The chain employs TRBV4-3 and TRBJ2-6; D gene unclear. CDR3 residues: CASSQEGIGANVLTF. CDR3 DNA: TGCGCCAGCAGCCAAGAAGGGATTGGGGCCAACGTCCTGACTTTC.